This T cell receptor beta chain was recorded in a study of shared clonotypes between healthy human individuals. Overall study results and limits: Memory subsets generally showed smaller estimated richness than naive subsets did. Some naive CD4 clonotypes, roughly 5%, turned up in common across four donors.

Cells designated naive CD8 were CD45RO-negative and were positively selected for CCR7, with terminally differentiated effector memory CD45RA+ cells excluded. All participating donors were Caucasian adults from Nashville, Tennessee. The germline V gene has CDR1 MNHEY and CDR2 SMNVEV (reference sequence). V was trimmed by 7 bases and J by 4 bases, leaving 15 bases between them. The CDR3 sequence is 14 residues long. In the original workflow: Filtering differed because ImmunoSEQ produced junction-only sequences that carried no quality scores. Profiled with immunoSEQ multiplex PCR; TCRdb holds only in-frame clones, not every one. The V and J calls and the clone size are those of that table, but D and trimming were determined from the DNA. Found here are 2 million to 2.5 million clones, 85% to 95% of them singletons; the top ten hold under 2%. This clone was seen once. Its antigen is currently unknown.

The sequence came from a man aged 18 to 35 in good health. Some clones in this sample may be carry-over from other donors' samples. Sequencing was performed on naive CD8+ T cells from PBMCs. The rearrangement uses TRBV27 and TRBJ2-3, with D possibly being TRBD2 (7 bases). CDR3 sequence (DNA): TGTGCCAGCACTCACACCGGGGGGCCAGATACGCAGTATTTT. This sequence encodes CASTHTGGPDTQYF.